The 29 T cell receptor beta chains below all came from one sample that was sequenced in a study of T cells in Graves' hyperthyroidism and ophthalmopathy. The investigators amplified TCR beta CDR3 regions from RNA transcripts. The primer set for the first-round RT-PCR of the TCR CDR3 was HTBI. TCRdb passed the multiplex PCR reads through MiXCR, listing each CDR3 protein once. The sample has about 250,000 distinct CDR3 sequences, 20% to 25% seen once. The specimen was blood. The receptor set was obtained from a man in his thirties or forties with Graves' ophthalmopathy.

In this sample, this clonotype turned up many times. The V gene is TRBV18, the J gene TRBJ1-5; TRBD1 agrees at 7 bases. Germline V gene data show CDR1 as KGHSH and CDR2 as LQKENI. The CDR3 contains 16 residues. V lost 3 bases and J lost 4; bases outside the gene matches: 9. CDR3 nucleotides: TGTGCCAGCTCACCCTTCGGACAGGATCGAAATCAGCCCCAGCATTTT. It specifies CASSPFGQDRNQPQHF.

There are a few counts of this clonotype. The V and J genes are TRBV29-1 and TRBJ2-5; 11 nucleotides align to TRBD2. The CDR3 spans 13 residues. The junction had 1 base not matched to a gene; V was cut back by 7 bases and J by 0 bases. In germline, CDR1 is SQVTM, CDR2 ANQGSEA. The CDR3 bases are TGCAGCGCGGGACTAGCGGACCAAGAGACCCAGTACTTC. Translated, it gives CSAGLADQETQYF.

The CDR3 DNA sequence: TGTGCCAGCTCTCCAAATTACGGAGGCACAGATACGCAGTATTTT. Protein: CASSPNYGGTDTQYF. The chain has TRBV18 and TRBJ2-3; D call uncertain. CDR1 and CDR2 (germline): KGHSH, LQKENI. Trimming pared 6 bases from V and 1 base from J, leaving 14 bases between. This CDR3 has 15 amino acids. The full variable domain, rest sourced from reference TRBV18 and TRBJ2-3, is NAGVMQNPRHLVRRRGQEARLRCSPMKGHSHVYWYRQLPEEGLKFMVYLQKENIIDESGMPKERFSAEFPKEGPSILRIQQVVRGDSAAYFCASSPNYGGTDTQYFGPGTRLTVL.

Only a few counts were recorded for this clonotype. Sequence at one end of the junction differs from germline and may be a read error. V gene TRBV7-7 combines with J gene TRBJ2-5; D remains ambiguous. The CDR3 extends over 15 amino acids. Germline V CDR1 and CDR2: SSHAT, FNYEAQ (reference sequence). The CDR3 reads CASSLGPLEMETQYF. The CDR3 nucleotides read TGTGCTAGCAGCTTAGGTCCTCTGGAGATGGAGACCCAGTACTTC.

This clonotype was observed a single time. The V gene is TRBV2, the J gene TRBJ2-5; 8 bases agree with TRBD1. This CDR3 contains 15 residues. CDR1 is SNHLY, CDR2 FYNNEI, per germline. The J segment lost 2 bases and the V segment lost 4 bases, leaving 6 bases of the junction unmatched. The CDR3 loop reads CASSVNRGFQETQYF. The DNA of the CDR3 is TGTGCCAGCAGTGTCAACAGGGGGTTTCAAGAGACCCAGTACTTC.

The rearrangement joins TRBV3-1 to TRBJ2-2, with TRBD1 matching over 9 bases. CDR3 length: 17 residues. Unmatched junction bases numbered 16, after V lost 8 bases and J lost 6 bases. Germline V gene sequence: CDR1 LGHDT, CDR2 YNNKEL (reference sequence). As DNA, the CDR3 is TGTGCCAGCTCGCCGGGACAGGGAGGACTAGGTGCCGGGGAGCTGTTTTTT. Amino acids: CASSPGQGGLGAGELFF.

CDR3 bases: TGTGCCAGCAGAAACAGCGGGAGGTCCAACAATGAGCAGTTCTTC. Amino acid sequence: CASRNSGRSNNEQFF. The chain has TRBV6-1 and TRBJ2-1; 9 nucleotides line up with TRBD2. The ends lost 6 bases at V and 5 bases at J; junction bases unmatched: 8. The CDR3 length is 15 residues. CDR1 and CDR2 (germline): MNHNS, SASEGT.

This clonotype was seen a few times. The chain combines TRBV4-1 with TRBJ2-1; no definite D call. From germline, CDR1 is MGHRA and CDR2 YSYEKL. Trimming pared 0 bases from V and 8 bases from J, leaving 5 bases between. The CDR3 runs to 12 residues. The CDR3 loop reads CASSQDVDEQFF. The CDR3 nucleotides read TGCGCCAGCAGCCAAGATGTGGATGAGCAGTTCTTC.

There are a few counts of this clonotype. The genes are TRBV28 and TRBJ2-2; no clear D. V lost 8 bases and J 8 bases, leaving 9 bases between the germline ends. The CDR3 has 11 amino acids. Germline V gene data show CDR1 as MDHEN and CDR2 as SYDVKM. In DNA form, the CDR3 reads TGTGCCAGCGAGGACGGAGGGGAGCTGTTTTTT. Translation: CASEDGGELFF.

This clonotype was observed a few times. This rearrangement joins TRBV6-2 or TRBV6-3 to TRBJ2-5; D is possibly TRBD1 (6 bases). Between the trimmed V and J ends, which lost 5 bases and 13 bases, there was a span of 20 bases. The germline V gene has CDR1 MNHEY and CDR2 SVGEGT. The CDR3 runs to 13 residues. As DNA, the CDR3 is TGTGCCAGCAGTGCCGGGGACACCCCTCCTCCGTACTTC. This sequence encodes CASSAGDTPPPYF.

This sequence joins TRBV20-1 and TRBJ2-3, with TRBD1 matching 7 bases. The CDR3 runs to 14 residues. In germline, CDR1 is DFQATT, CDR2 SNEGSKA (reference sequence). The CDR3 DNA is TGCGCCTCAGGGGGTAGCGCGCACACAGATACGCAGTATTTT. Translated, it gives CASGGSAHTDTQYF.

This clonotype was seen a few times. The V and J genes are TRBV20-1 and TRBJ2-2, with unresolved D. The CDR3 consists of 15 residues. Germline V gene sequence: CDR1 DFQATT, CDR2 SNEGSKA (reference sequence). V was shortened by 6 bases and J by 0 bases, with 14 bases between the two germline ends. DNA of the CDR3: TGCAGTGCGCGACCCGCAAGTGCGAACACCGGGGAGCTGTTTTTT. The encoded protein is CSARPASANTGELFF.

This clonotype was recorded many times. This rearrangement joins TRBV30 to TRBJ2-7, with D perhaps TRBD2 (5 bases). Germline assignment: CDR1 GTSNPN and CDR2 SVGIG (reference sequence). The V and J ends lost 0 bases and 3 bases respectively, with 15 bases between them. The CDR3 consists of 15 residues. This CDR3 is CAWSVGLAAIYEQYF. For the CDR3, the DNA is TGTGCCTGGAGTGTCGGTCTAGCAGCCATCTACGAGCAGTACTTC. The whole variable domain, filled in from reference TRBV30 and TRBJ2-7, reads SQTIHQWPATLVQPVGSPLSLECTVEGTSNPNLYWYRQAAGRGLQLLFYSVGIGQISSEVPQNLSASRPQDRQFILSSKKLLLSDSGFYLCAWSVGLAAIYEQYFGPGTRLTVT.

This clonotype was picked up a small number of times. V and J are TRBV9 and TRBJ2-1, with D perhaps matching TRBD2 (6 bases). CDR1 and CDR2 (germline): SGDLS, YYNGEE. The CDR3 is 18 residues long. V lost 1 base and J 1 base, leaving 18 bases between the germline ends. The CDR3 bases are TGTGCCAGCAGCGTACCGGCACGGGACTCCGGGTCCTACAATGAGCAGTTCTTC. Its translation is CASSVPARDSGSYNEQFF.

A few counts support this clonotype. The chain has TRBV30 and TRBJ2-4; D is possibly TRBD1 (6 bases). Germline loops: CDR1 GTSNPN, CDR2 SVGIG (reference sequence). CDR3 length: 11 amino acids. V was clipped by 8 bases and J by 9 bases, with 14 bases between them. The CDR3 here is CAGTGSGIQYF. The CDR3 region has the DNA TGTGCCGGAACAGGGAGCGGCATTCAGTACTTC.

Concerning this clonotype itself: A junction boundary mismatches the germline segment, possibly from a read error. The genes are TRBV11-3 and TRBJ2-4, with a tentative D call TRBD2 (5 bases). The CDR3 sequence is 11 residues long. The germline gives CDR1 SGHNT, CDR2 YENEEA. CDR3 in amino acids: CASSSGNIQCF. The CDR3 DNA is TGTGCCAGCAGCTCGGGAAACATTCAGTGCTTC.

With respect to this clonotype: One base away lies a much larger clone, so this may be a sequencing read error. This chain uses TRBV30 with TRBJ2-5; D unresolved. Germline-derived CDR1 and CDR2 are GTSNPN and SVGIG (reference sequence). This CDR3 is 15 amino acids long. V gave up 1 base and J gave up 7 bases, with 19 bases separating them. The CDR3 protein is CAWSGPWDGIGTQYF. The DNA for the CDR3 is TGTGCCTGGAGTGGGCCATGGGATGGGATCGGGACCCAGTACTTC.

The chain couples TRBV6-1 to TRBJ1-2; D not resolved. This CDR3 has 17 residues. Germline assignment: CDR1 MNHNS and CDR2 SASEGT. V lost 7 bases, J lost 0 bases, and 21 bases lay in between. CDR3 sequence reads: CASNPDAYTRANYGYTF. The DNA for the CDR3 is TGTGCCAGCAACCCCGACGCGTACACCAGAGCTAACTATGGCTACACCTTC.

Many counts were recorded for this clonotype. The chain recombines TRBV6-1 with TRBJ2-3; perhaps TRBD2 as D (6 bases). Trimming shortened V by 3 bases and J by 4 bases, and 11 bases separated the two germline ends. Germline V gene sequence: CDR1 MNHNS, CDR2 SASEGT. This CDR3 is built from 14 residues. The CDR3 is CASSDGGYSDTQYF. In DNA, the CDR3 is TGTGCCAGCAGTGATGGAGGGTACTCAGATACGCAGTATTTT.

This rearrangement joins TRBV20-1 to TRBJ2-1; 7 bases agree with TRBD1. Germline lookup yields CDR1 DFQATT and CDR2 SNEGSKA (reference sequence). This CDR3 has 14 residues. The V gene end was trimmed by 6 bases and the J gene end by 5 bases; junction bases not matched to a gene: 10. CDR3 nucleotide sequence: TGCAGTGCGTATCCCCGGGACAGACACAATGAGCAGTTCTTC. Protein sequence: CSAYPRDRHNEQFF.

J is TRBJ2-7 and V is TRBV20-1; D might be TRBD2 (6 bases). V lost 5 bases, J lost 4 bases, and 15 bases lay in between. This CDR3 is 13 amino acids long. The germline V gene has CDR1 DFQATT and CDR2 SNEGSKA (reference sequence). For the CDR3, the DNA is TGCAGTGCTTCAGGAAGGGACTTTTACGAGCAGTACTTC. Its protein is CSASGRDFYEQYF.

Only a few counts were recorded for this clonotype. The CDR3 here is CASSFRADTQYF. In DNA form, the CDR3 reads TGTGCCAGCAGTTTTAGGGCAGATACGCAGTATTTT. The genes are TRBV12-3 or TRBV12-4 and TRBJ2-3; D unresolved. This CDR3 spans 12 amino acids. Trimming took 3 bases from V and 4 from J, leaving 5 bases between them.

The sample holds many counts of this clonotype. The V gene is TRBV27, the J gene TRBJ2-7, with D perhaps matching TRBD2 (5 bases). CDR3 length equals 14 residues. Germline CDR1 and CDR2: MNHEY and SMNVEV (reference sequence). V was trimmed by 5 bases and J by 4 bases, leaving 15 bases between them. The CDR3 loop is CASSAYTAGYEQYF. The DNA for the CDR3 is TGTGCCAGCAGTGCGTATACTGCGGGTTACGAGCAGTACTTC.

This clonotype was counted at least ten times. The rearrangement links TRBV28 to TRBJ2-1; either TRBD1 or TRBD2 may fit D (7 bases each). The CDR3 has 14 amino acids. CDR1 and CDR2 (germline): MDHEN, SYDVKM. V lost 7 bases, J lost 6 bases, and 16 bases lay in between. The CDR3 spells CASNIQGGVNEQFF. The CDR3 DNA sequence: TGTGCCAGCAACATTCAGGGGGGGGTCAATGAGCAGTTCTTC.

V and J are TRBV30 and TRBJ1-5; no clear D. This CDR3 has 13 residues. The V and J ends lost 2 bases and 3 bases respectively, with 8 bases between them. Per germline, CDR1 GTSNPN and CDR2 SVGIG (reference sequence). The DNA for the CDR3 is TGTGCCTGGAGTCACAGATTCAATCAGCCCCAGCATTTT. This codes for CAWSHRFNQPQHF.

In this sample, this clonotype turned up a few times. This rearrangement joins TRBV11-3 to TRBJ1-1; tentatively, D is TRBD1 (6 bases). Germline assignment: CDR1 SGHNT and CDR2 YENEEA. The V gene lost 8 bases and the J gene lost 5 bases, with 12 bases spanning the gap. This CDR3 has 12 amino acids. The CDR3 bases are TGTGCCAGCGGGGGGCGGAGAACTGAAGCTTTCTTT. As protein: CASGGRRTEAFF.

This clonotype was picked up a small number of times. The chain has TRBV7-9 and TRBJ2-7; D is possibly TRBD1 (5 bases). Per the germline V gene, CDR1 is SEHNR and CDR2 is FQNEAQ (reference sequence). The CDR3 length is 15 residues. The ends were cut back, 5 bases at V and 1 base at J, with 15 bases in the middle. CDR3 DNA sequence: TGTGCCAGCAGCCGCACATGGACATCTTCCTACGAGCAGTACTTC. Its protein product is CASSRTWTSSYEQYF.

This clonotype was seen a few times. The chain carries TRBV2 and TRBJ1-6; D not resolved. V was pared by 8 bases and J by 5 bases, with 13 bases between. CDR3 length equals 14 residues. Germline V gene lookup returns CDR1 SNHLY and CDR2 FYNNEI. Here the CDR3 reads CASASGPHNSPLHF. The CDR3 nucleotides are TGTGCCAGCGCTTCCGGGCCTCATAATTCACCCCTCCACTTT.

This sequence joins TRBV5-4 and TRBJ2-1; D is unclear. The CDR3 totals 18 residues. The germline V gene has CDR1 SGHNT and CDR2 YYREEE (reference sequence). V dropped 0 bases and J dropped 0 bases, with 16 bases sitting between them. This chain's CDR3 is CASSLAFGRQTSYNEQFF. The CDR3 coding sequence is TGTGCCAGCAGCTTGGCCTTCGGACGGCAAACCTCCTACAATGAGCAGTTCTTC.